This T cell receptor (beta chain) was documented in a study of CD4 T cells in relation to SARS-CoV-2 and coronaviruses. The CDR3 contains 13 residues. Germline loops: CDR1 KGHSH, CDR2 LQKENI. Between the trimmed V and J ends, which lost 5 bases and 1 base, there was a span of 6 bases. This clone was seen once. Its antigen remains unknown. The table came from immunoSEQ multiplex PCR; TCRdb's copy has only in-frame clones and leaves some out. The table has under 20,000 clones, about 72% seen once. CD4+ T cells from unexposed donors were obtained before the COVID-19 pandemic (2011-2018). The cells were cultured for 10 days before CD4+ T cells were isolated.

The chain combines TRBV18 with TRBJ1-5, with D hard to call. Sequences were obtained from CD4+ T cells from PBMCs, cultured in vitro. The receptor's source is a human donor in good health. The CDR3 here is CASSSDSNQPQHF. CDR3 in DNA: TGTGCCAGCTCATCAGACAGCAATCAGCCCCAGCATTTT.